This T cell receptor (beta chain) was retrieved from a study of blood T cell repertoires in COVID-19. Study overall: Sources were T cells, B-cell-depleted T cells, or PBMCs; the material itself was cDNA or gDNA.

Per the authors' pipeline: Amplified reference gene primers provided the basis for estimating nucleated cell counts. The assay was immunoSEQ multiplex PCR, and TCRdb's table has in-frame clones only and misses some. V, J and clone size are those of that table, while D and trimming were read from the DNA. The repertoire includes approximately 170,000 clones, around 80% of them detected once, and roughly 19% sits in the top ten. Sequenced sample: peripheral blood. The receptor was derived from a woman aged 80 or over with acute or convalescent COVID-19.

The CDR3 loop reads CAISEFAGGISYNEQFF. The CDR3 DNA follows: TGTGCCATCAGTGAATTTGCGGGGGGTATCTCCTACAATGAGCAGTTCTTC. The chain links TRBV10-3 to TRBJ2-1; 8 bases are shared with TRBD2. After removal of 3 bases from V and 0 bases from J, the junction contained 7 bases not matched to a gene. The CDR3 loop spans 17 amino acids. Looked up from germline, CDR1 is ENHRY and CDR2 is SYGVKD.